The rows below give T cell receptor beta chains drawn from one sample of a study of Tregs in tolerant kidney transplant recipients. Profiled with immunoSEQ multiplex PCR; TCRdb holds only in-frame clones, not every one. The sample records 75,000 to 100,000 clones, 93% being singletons. The source material was CD4+ T cells from blood (PBMCs), sampled 12 months after the transplant. The receptors originated from a human patient who received a combined kidney and bone marrow transplant. Some T cells may have originated in the graft donor. CDR3s include the opening cysteine and the closing phenylalanine or tryptophan. Fields, in order: V gene, clone size, D gene, J gene, CDR3 protein, CDR3 DNA. The D gene is left open where the match is weak. Rows give clone size only sometimes, using once, few, many, or a class for an expanded clone.

>TRBV11-2|.|TRBD2|TRBJ2-1
CASSPRTSGHGHEQFF
TGTGCCAGCAGCCCGCGGACTAGCGGCCACGGCCATGAGCAGTTCTTC
>TRBV5-1|.|.|TRBJ1-2
CASSLALSSGYGYTF
TGCGCCAGCAGCTTGGCCCTCTCATCGGGCTATGGCTACACCTTC
>TRBV7-2|.|TRBD1|TRBJ1-2
CASSPERGLGYTF
TGTGCCAGCAGCCCCGAGAGGGGGCTAGGCTACACCTTC
>TRBV5-1|once|TRBD1|TRBJ2-1
CASSLAAQGVINEQFF
TGCGCCAGCAGCTTGGCCGCACAGGGGGTGATCAATGAGCAGTTCTTC
>TRBV4-3|.|.|TRBJ1-2
CASSQDVSLASGYTF
TGCGCCAGCAGCCAAGATGTATCACTCGCGTCTGGCTACACCTTC
>TRBV11-1|.|TRBD2|TRBJ2-7
CASSLLGGSEQYF
TGTGCCAGCAGCTTATTGGGGGGGTCCGAGCAGTACTTC
>TRBV27|.|.|TRBJ2-7
CASSFRGARYEQYF
TGTGCCAGCAGTTTTCGGGGGGCGAGGTACGAGCAGTACTTC
>TRBV15|.|.|TRBJ2-7
CATSSDRTYEQYF
TGTGCCACCAGCAGCGACAGAACCTACGAGCAGTACTTC
>TRBV6-6|.|TRBD1|TRBJ1-1
CASSYRMTGGNTEAFF
TGTGCCAGCAGTTACCGGATGACAGGGGGGAACACTGAAGCTTTCTTT
>TRBV5-6|.|TRBD1|TRBJ2-5
CASSLQGVGETQYF
TGTGCCAGCAGCCTACAGGGGGTAGGGGAGACCCAGTACTTC
>TRBV19|.|.|TRBJ2-4
CASSIGQYRKNIQYF
TGTGCCAGTAGTATAGGGCAATACAGGAAAAACATTCAGTACTTC
>TRBV7-3|.|.|TRBJ2-7
CASSLGASSIREQYF
TGTGCCAGCAGCTTAGGCGCTAGTTCCATTCGAGAGCAGTACTTC
>TRBV18|.|.|TRBJ2-2
CASSQNRDSTGELFF
TGTGCCAGCTCACAAAACAGGGATAGCACCGGGGAGCTGTTTTTT
>TRBV7-9|.|.|TRBJ2-1
CASSPPEGSYNEQFF
TGTGCCAGCAGCCCCCCAGAGGGATCCTACAATGAGCAGTTCTTC
>TRBV10-3|.|.|TRBJ1-6
CATNAGYSYNSPLHF
TGTGCCACCAATGCAGGGTATTCCTATAATTCCCCCCTCCACTTT
>TRBV6-5|.|TRBD2|TRBJ2-1
CASSYRPSGSYNEQFF
TGTGCCAGCAGTTACCGGCCTAGCGGATCATACAATGAGCAGTTCTTC
>TRBV2|.|TRBD2|TRBJ2-2
CASSLRLAVGELFF
TGTGCCAGCAGTCTAAGACTAGCTGTCGGGGAGCTGTTTTTT
>TRBV5-1|.|TRBD2|TRBJ2-3
CASSLGVGGATDTQYF
TGCGCCAGCAGCTTGGGTGTCGGGGGGGCGACAGATACGCAGTATTTT
>TRBV5-1|.|.|TRBJ2-5
CASSLDGETQYF
TGCGCCAGCAGCTTGGACGGGGAGACCCAGTACTTC
>TRBV7-2|.|TRBD1|TRBJ1-2
CASSLSGQGAPKGYTF
TGTGCCAGCAGCTTATCGGGACAGGGGGCGCCTAAAGGCTACACCTTC
>TRBV4-3|.|TRBD1|TRBJ1-6
CASSQDRNSPLHF
TGCGCCAGCAGCCAGGACAGGAATTCCCCCCTCCACTTT
>TRBV18|.|TRBD1|TRBJ1-5
CASSLSQGGANQPQHF
TGTGCCAGCTCACTATCGCAGGGGGGAGCCAATCAGCCCCAGCATTTT
>TRBV7-3|once|TRBD1|TRBJ1-1
CASSPQGGDTEAFF
TGTGCCAGCAGCCCACAGGGGGGGGACACTGAAGCTTTCTTT
>TRBV19|once|.|TRBJ1-2
CASSTRGGGNYGYTF
TGTGCCAGTAGTACCCGTGGGGGGGGTAACTATGGCTACACCTTC
>TRBV27|.|.|TRBJ1-1
CASSLNRAAEAFF
TGTGCCAGCAGTTTGAACAGGGCGGCTGAAGCTTTCTTT
>TRBV27|once|TRBD1|TRBJ1-4
CASSLLARQGGEKLFF
TGTGCCAGCAGTTTATTAGCCCGACAGGGTGGCGAAAAACTGTTTTTT
>TRBV30|.|.|TRBJ1-5
CAWSREGDQPQHF
TGTGCCTGGAGCCGAGAGGGAGATCAGCCCCAGCATTTT
>TRBV4-3|.|TRBD2|TRBJ2-3
CASSPLAGGGTDTQYF
TGCGCCAGCAGCCCCCTAGCGGGAGGAGGCACAGATACGCAGTATTTT
>TRBV7-3|.|TRBD2|TRBJ2-2
CASSSTSGFGTGELFF
TGTGCCAGCAGCTCTACTAGCGGGTTCGGGACCGGGGAGCTGTTTTTT
>TRBV4-1|once|TRBD1|TRBJ1-3
CASSQEAGGSGNTIYF
TGCGCCAGCAGCCAAGAGGCAGGGGGCTCGGGAAACACCATATATTTT
>TRBV9|.|TRBD1|TRBJ1-1
CASSTAPGGSGTEAFF
TGTGCCAGCAGCACCGCACCAGGGGGTTCGGGGACTGAAGCTTTCTTT
>TRBV5-1|.|TRBD2|TRBJ2-7
CASSSGLAAYEQYF
TGCGCCAGCAGCTCGGGACTAGCGGCCTACGAGCAGTACTTC
>TRBV19|.|TRBD2|TRBJ2-3
CASSGLAGSTDTQYF
TGTGCCAGTAGTGGACTAGCGGGTTCCACAGATACGCAGTATTTT
>TRBV5-1|.|TRBD1|TRBJ2-7
CASSWGQGSYEQYF
TGCGCCAGCAGTTGGGGACAGGGGTCCTACGAGCAGTACTTC
>TRBV7-2|.|TRBD1|TRBJ1-2
CASSLDRGNYGYTF
TGTGCCAGCAGCTTAGACAGGGGAAACTATGGCTACACCTTC
>TRBV7-2|.|TRBD2|TRBJ2-5
CASSLGVAGNQETQYF
TGTGCCAGCAGCTTAGGGGTAGCGGGGAACCAAGAGACCCAGTACTTC
>TRBV18|.|.|TRBJ1-1
CASSPSGVSANTEAFF
TGTGCCAGCTCACCCTCGGGTGTCTCGGCGAACACTGAAGCTTTCTTT
>TRBV18|.|TRBD1|TRBJ1-4
CASSPRTGVGEKLFF
TGTGCCAGCTCACCCCGGACAGGGGTTGGTGAAAAACTGTTTTTT
>TRBV7-9|.|TRBD2|TRBJ2-1
CASSLQRGGRQQFF
TGTGCCAGCAGCTTACAGCGGGGGGGCCGCCAGCAGTTCTTC
>TRBV6-6|.|TRBD1|TRBJ1-5
CASSELTGVRGQPQHF
TGTGCCAGCAGCGAGCTGACAGGGGTTCGTGGTCAGCCCCAGCATTTT
>TRBV4-2|.|.|TRBJ2-7
CASSQDSVERSYEQYF
TGTGCCAGCAGCCAAGATTCGGTAGAGAGGTCCTACGAGCAGTACTTC
>TRBV7-8|.|TRBD1|TRBJ2-7
CASSLMGTGTKSSYEQYF
TGTGCCAGCAGCTTAATGGGGACAGGGACTAAATCGTCCTACGAGCAGTACTTC
>TRBV11-3|.|TRBD2|TRBJ2-7
CASSREGLAGAEQYF
TGTGCCAGCAGCCGAGAAGGACTAGCGGGAGCCGAGCAGTACTTC
>TRBV5-6|.|.|TRBJ2-3
CASSLTFAWSTDTQYF
TGTGCCAGCAGCTTAACGTTTGCGTGGAGCACAGATACGCAGTATTTT
>TRBV7-2|.|.|TRBJ2-3
CASSFVSTDTQYF
TGTGCCAGCAGCTTCGTAAGCACAGATACGCAGTATTTT
>TRBV29-1|.|.|TRBJ2-7
CSVGNTGYEQYF
TGCAGCGTTGGGAACACAGGGTACGAGCAGTACTTC
>TRBV5-8|.|TRBD2|TRBJ2-1
CASSARLAGGRQFF
TGTGCCAGCAGCGCCCGACTAGCGGGAGGCAGGCAGTTCTTC
>TRBV27|.|TRBD1|TRBJ1-1
CASSYGTGIVTEAFF
TGTGCCAGCAGTTACGGGACAGGGATTGTCACTGAAGCTTTCTTT
>TRBV5-6|.|.|TRBJ2-3
CASSLAGGQADTQYF
TGTGCCAGCAGCTTGGCCGGGGGGCAGGCAGATACGCAGTATTTT
>TRBV7-9|.|.|TRBJ2-3
CASSPTGDTQYF
TGTGCCAGCAGCCCGACTGGGGATACGCAGTATTTT
>TRBV7-2|.|TRBD1|TRBJ2-4
CASSSGTGKIQYF
TGTGCCAGCAGCTCCGGGACAGGGAAAATCCAGTACTTC
>TRBV19|.|.|TRBJ1-1
CASSIGGPGVRGTEAFF
TGTGCCAGTAGTATCGGGGGGCCAGGGGTGAGAGGGACTGAAGCTTTCTTT